The sequence of this T cell receptor beta chain was determined in a study of blood T cell repertoires in COVID-19. From germline, CDR1 is MNHNY and CDR2 SVGAGI (reference sequence). V shed 6 bases and J shed 0 bases, with 9 bases lying between them. This CDR3 region has 14 residues. This clone was counted between two and nine times. Using immunoSEQ multiplex PCR, the repertoire was profiled, and TCRdb retains in-frame clones only, with some absent. This table holds around 150,000 clones, less than 85% found once. Input material: peripheral blood. The chain is built from TRBV6-6 and TRBJ1-5, with D tentatively TRBD1 (5 bases). The clonotype originates from a human donor with acute or convalescent COVID-19. The donor label of this sample is uncertain. CDR3 sequence reads: CASSRDSSNQPQHF. CDR3 sequence (DNA): TGTGCCAGCAGCCGAGACAGTAGCAATCAGCCCCAGCATTTT.